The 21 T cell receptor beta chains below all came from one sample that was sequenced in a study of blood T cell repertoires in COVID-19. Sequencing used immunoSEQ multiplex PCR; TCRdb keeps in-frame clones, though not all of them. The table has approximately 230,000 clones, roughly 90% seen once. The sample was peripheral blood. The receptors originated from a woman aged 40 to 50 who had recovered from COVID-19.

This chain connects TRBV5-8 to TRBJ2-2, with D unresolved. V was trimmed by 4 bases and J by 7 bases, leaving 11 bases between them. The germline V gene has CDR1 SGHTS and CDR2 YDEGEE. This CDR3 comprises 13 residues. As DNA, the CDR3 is TGTGCCAGCAGCCCCGGTCCGGTCGGGGAGCTGTTTTTT. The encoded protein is CASSPGPVGELFF.

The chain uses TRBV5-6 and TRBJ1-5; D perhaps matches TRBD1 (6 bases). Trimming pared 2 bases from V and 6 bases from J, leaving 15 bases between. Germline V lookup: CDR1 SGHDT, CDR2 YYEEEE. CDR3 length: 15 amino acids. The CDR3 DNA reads TGTGCCAGCAGCTTTAGGGGGGGCGAGGGTCAGCCCCAGCATTTT. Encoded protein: CASSFRGGEGQPQHF. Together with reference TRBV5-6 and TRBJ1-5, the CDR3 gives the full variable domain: DAGVTQSPTHLIKTRGQQVTLRCSPKSGHDTVSWYQQALGQGPQFIFQYYEEEERQRGNFPDRFSGHQFPNYSSELNVNALLLGDSALYLCASSFRGGEGQPQHFGDGTRLSIL.

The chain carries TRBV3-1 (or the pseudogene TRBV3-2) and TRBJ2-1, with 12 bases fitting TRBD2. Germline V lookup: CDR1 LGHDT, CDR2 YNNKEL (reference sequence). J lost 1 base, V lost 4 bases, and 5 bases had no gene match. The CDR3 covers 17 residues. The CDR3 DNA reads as TGTGCCAGCAGCCCGCGACTAGCGGGAGTGTCCTACAATGAGCAGTTCTTC. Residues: CASSPRLAGVSYNEQFF.

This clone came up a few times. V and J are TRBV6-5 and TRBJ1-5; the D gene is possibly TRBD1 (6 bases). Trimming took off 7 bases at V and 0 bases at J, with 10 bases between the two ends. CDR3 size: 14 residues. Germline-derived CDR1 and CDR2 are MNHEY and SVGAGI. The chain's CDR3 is CASNEQGSNQPQHF. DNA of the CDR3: TGTGCCAGCAACGAACAGGGTAGCAATCAGCCCCAGCATTTT.

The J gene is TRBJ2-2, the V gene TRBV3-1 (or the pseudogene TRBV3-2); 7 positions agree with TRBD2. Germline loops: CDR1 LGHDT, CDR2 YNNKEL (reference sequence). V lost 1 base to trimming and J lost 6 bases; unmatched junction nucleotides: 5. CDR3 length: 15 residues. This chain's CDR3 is CASSQGTRSSGELFF. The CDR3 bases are TGTGCCAGCAGCCAAGGGACTAGGTCGTCCGGGGAGCTGTTTTTT.

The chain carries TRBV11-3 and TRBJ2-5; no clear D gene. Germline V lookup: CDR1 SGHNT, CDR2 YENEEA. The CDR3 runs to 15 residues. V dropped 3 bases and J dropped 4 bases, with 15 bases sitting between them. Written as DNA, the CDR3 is TGTGCCAGCAGCTTTGGTGCCCGTCAGTCAGAGACCCAGTACTTC. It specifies CASSFGARQSETQYF.

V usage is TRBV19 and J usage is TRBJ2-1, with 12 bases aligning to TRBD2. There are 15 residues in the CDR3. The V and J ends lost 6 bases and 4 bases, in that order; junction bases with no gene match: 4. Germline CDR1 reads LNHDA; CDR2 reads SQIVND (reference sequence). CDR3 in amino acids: CASRDLAGGYNEQFF. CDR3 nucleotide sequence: TGTGCCAGTAGGGACCTAGCGGGAGGGTACAATGAGCAGTTCTTC. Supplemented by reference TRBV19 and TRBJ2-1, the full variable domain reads DGGITQSPKYLFRKEGQNVTLSCEQNLNHDAMYWYRQDPGQGLRLIYYSQIVNDFQKGDIAEGYSVSREKKESFPLTVTSAQKNPTAFYLCASRDLAGGYNEQFFGPGTRLTVL.

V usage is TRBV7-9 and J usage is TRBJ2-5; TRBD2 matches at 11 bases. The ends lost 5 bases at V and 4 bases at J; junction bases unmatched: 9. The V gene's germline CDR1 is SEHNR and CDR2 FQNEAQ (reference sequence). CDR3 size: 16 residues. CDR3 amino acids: CASSRPLAGGIETQYF. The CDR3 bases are TGTGCCAGCAGCCGCCCCCTAGCGGGGGGCATAGAGACCCAGTACTTC.

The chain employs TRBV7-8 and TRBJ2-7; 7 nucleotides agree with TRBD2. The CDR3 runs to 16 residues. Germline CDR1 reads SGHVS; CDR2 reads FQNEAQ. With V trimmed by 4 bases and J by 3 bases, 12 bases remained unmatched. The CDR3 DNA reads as TGTGCCAGCAGCTCGGTCGCCGGGACTACAAACTACGAGCAGTACTTC. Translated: CASSSVAGTTNYEQYF. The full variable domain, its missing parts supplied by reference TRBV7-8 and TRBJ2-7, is GAGVSQSPRYKVAKRGQDVALRCDPISGHVSLFWYQQALGQGPEFLTYFQNEAQLDKSGLPSDRFFAERPEGSVSTLKIQRTQQEDSAVYLCASSSVAGTTNYEQYFGPGTRLTVT.

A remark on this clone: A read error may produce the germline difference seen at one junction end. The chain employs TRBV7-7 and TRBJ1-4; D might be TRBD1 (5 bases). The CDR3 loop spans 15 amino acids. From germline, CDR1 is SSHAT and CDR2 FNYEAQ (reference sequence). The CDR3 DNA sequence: TGTGCTAGCAGCCGCCTCGGGGGATTTCATGAAAAACTGTTTTTT. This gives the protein CASSRLGGFHEKLFF.

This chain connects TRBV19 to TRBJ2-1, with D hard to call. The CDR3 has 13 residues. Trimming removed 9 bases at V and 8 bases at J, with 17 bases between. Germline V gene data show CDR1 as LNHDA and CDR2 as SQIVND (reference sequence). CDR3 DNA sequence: TGTGCCAGCACTCCCACCGCCCGGGATGAGCAGTTCTTC. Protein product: CASTPTARDEQFF.

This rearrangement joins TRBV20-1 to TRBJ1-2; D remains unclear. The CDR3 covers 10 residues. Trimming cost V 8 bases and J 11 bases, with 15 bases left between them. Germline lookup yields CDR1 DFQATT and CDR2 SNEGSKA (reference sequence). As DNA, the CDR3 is TGCAGTCCCTTTACCCGCGCGTACACCTTC. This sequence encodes CSPFTRAYTF.

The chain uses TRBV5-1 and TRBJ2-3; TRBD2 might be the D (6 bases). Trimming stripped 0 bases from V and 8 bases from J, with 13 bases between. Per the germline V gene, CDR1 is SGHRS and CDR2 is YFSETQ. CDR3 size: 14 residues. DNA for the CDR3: TGCGCCAGCAGCTTGGAGGATGCGCGGGGTACGCAGTATTTT. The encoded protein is CASSLEDARGTQYF.

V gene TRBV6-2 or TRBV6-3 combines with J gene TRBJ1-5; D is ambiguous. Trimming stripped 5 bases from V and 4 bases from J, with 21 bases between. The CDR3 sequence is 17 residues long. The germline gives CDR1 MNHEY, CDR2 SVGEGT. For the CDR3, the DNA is TGTGCCAGCAGTACCGACGGAAGAGGATTTAGGAATCAGCCCCAGCATTTT. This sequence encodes CASSTDGRGFRNQPQHF.

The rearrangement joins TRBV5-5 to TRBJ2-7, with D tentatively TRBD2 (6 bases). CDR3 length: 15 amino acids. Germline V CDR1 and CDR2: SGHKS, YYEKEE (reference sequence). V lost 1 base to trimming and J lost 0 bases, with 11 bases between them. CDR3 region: CASSLSGVGSYEQYF. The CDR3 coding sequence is TGTGCCAGCAGCTTGTCGGGGGTTGGCTCCTACGAGCAGTACTTC.

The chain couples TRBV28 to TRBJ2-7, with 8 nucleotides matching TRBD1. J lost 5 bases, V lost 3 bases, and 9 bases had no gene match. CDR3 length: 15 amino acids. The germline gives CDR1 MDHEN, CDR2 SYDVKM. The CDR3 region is CASSFPWTGSHEQYF. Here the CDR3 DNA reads TGTGCCAGCAGTTTCCCCTGGACAGGGTCCCACGAGCAGTACTTC.

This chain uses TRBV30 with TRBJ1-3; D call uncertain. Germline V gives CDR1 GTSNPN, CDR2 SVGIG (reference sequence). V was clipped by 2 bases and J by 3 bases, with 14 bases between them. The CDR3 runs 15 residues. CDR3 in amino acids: CAWSFDGAFGNTIYF. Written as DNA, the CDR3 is TGTGCCTGGAGTTTTGACGGAGCCTTTGGAAACACCATATATTTT. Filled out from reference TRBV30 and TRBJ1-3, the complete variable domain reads SQTIHQWPATLVQPVGSPLSLECTVEGTSNPNLYWYRQAAGRGLQLLFYSVGIGQISSEVPQNLSASRPQDRQFILSSKKLLLSDSGFYLCAWSFDGAFGNTIYFGEGSWLTVV.

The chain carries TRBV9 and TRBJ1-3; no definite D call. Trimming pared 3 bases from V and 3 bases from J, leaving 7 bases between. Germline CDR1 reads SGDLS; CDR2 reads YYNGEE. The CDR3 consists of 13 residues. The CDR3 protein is CASSAGDGNTIYF. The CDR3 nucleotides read TGTGCCAGCAGCGCCGGGGATGGAAACACCATATATTTT.

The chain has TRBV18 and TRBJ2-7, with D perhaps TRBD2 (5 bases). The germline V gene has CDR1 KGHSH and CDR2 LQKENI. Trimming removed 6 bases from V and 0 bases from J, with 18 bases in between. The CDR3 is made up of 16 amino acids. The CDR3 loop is CASSQTPPGSSYEQYF. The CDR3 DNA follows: TGTGCCAGCTCCCAAACTCCCCCGGGGAGCTCCTACGAGCAGTACTTC.

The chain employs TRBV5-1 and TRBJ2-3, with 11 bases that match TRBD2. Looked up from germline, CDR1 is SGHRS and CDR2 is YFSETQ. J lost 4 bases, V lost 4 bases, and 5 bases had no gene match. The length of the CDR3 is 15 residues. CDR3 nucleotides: TGCGCCAGCAGCCTTAGCGGGAGGGTCGCAGATACGCAGTATTTT. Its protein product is CASSLSGRVADTQYF.

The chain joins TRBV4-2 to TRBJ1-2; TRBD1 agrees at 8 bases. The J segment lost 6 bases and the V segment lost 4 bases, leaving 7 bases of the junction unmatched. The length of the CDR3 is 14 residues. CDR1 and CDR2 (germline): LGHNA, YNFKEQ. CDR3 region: CASSPSDRGNGYTF. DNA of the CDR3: TGTGCCAGCAGCCCCTCCGACAGGGGAAATGGCTACACCTTC.